What follows is one T cell receptor (beta chain) and its context. This entry is derived from a study of OX40 agonist ivuxolimab in advanced cancers. Trimming shortened V by 6 bases and J by 2 bases, and 16 bases separated the two germline ends. The CDR3 is 16 amino acids. Germline CDR1 SNHLY, CDR2 FYNNEI. Clones were read by immunoSEQ multiplex PCR, and TCRdb kept only the in-frame ones, dropping some. The table has 25,000 to 35,000 clones, approximately 80% seen once; the top ten hold approximately 20%. Sequencing was performed on CD4+ or CD8+ T cells sorted from blood, taken in a trial of the OX40 agonist ivuxolimab. The receptor's source is an adult with an advanced solid tumor such as melanoma, head and neck, liver or kidney cancer. This rearrangement joins TRBV2 to TRBJ2-2, with D possibly TRBD2 on 6 matching bases. The CDR3 here is CASSEGGGLNTGELFF. The CDR3 DNA sequence: TGTGCCAGCAGCGAGGGAGGAGGGCTTAACACCGGGGAGCTGTTTTTT.